This T cell receptor (beta chain) was observed in a study of CDR3 diversity in severe acne. Each CDR3 protein is one row after TCRdb ran MiXCR on the PCR reads. The repertoire holds fewer than 100,000 distinct CDR3 sequences, with under 60% as singletons. This receptor was taken from a male donor in good health, without acne. Sequencing used blood.

CDR3 protein: CASSLVLAGPPSYEQYF. CDR3 in DNA: TGTGCCAGCAGCTTGGTACTAGCGGGGCCTCCCTCCTACGAGCAGTACTTC. The rearrangement joins TRBV7-9 to TRBJ2-7, with 10 bases matching TRBD2. CDR1 SEHNR and CDR2 FQNEAQ come from the germline V gene (reference sequence). Trimming removed 3 bases from V and 0 bases from J; junction bases left unmatched: 8. This CDR3 is 17 amino acids long.